This TCR beta chain was profiled in a study of T cell responses to AZD1222 COVID-19 vaccine. The method was immunoSEQ multiplex PCR; TCRdb's version includes in-frame clones alone and lacks a portion of them. Among 99,000 or so clones, around 89% were seen once, and the ten largest hold about 2.5%. General study results and limits: Distributed over spike, vaccine-associated CD4 TCRs predominated at 160-218 and 743-854.

This clone was detected once. Its antigen is as yet unknown. V was clipped by 0 bases and J by 4 bases, with 25 bases between them. The CDR3 runs 20 residues. From germline, CDR1 is MGHRA and CDR2 YSYEKL. The sequence was obtained from an adult in good health. The chain is built from TRBV4-1 and TRBJ1-3, with D maybe TRBD1 (5 bases). The sequencing here drew on peripheral blood, taken on day 0 of AZD1222 vaccination. CDR3 coding DNA: TGCGCCAGCAGCCAAGAAAGGTTTTGGGGCAAAGGCGGTGGGGGAAACACCATATATTTT. It encodes CASSQERFWGKGGGGNTIYF.